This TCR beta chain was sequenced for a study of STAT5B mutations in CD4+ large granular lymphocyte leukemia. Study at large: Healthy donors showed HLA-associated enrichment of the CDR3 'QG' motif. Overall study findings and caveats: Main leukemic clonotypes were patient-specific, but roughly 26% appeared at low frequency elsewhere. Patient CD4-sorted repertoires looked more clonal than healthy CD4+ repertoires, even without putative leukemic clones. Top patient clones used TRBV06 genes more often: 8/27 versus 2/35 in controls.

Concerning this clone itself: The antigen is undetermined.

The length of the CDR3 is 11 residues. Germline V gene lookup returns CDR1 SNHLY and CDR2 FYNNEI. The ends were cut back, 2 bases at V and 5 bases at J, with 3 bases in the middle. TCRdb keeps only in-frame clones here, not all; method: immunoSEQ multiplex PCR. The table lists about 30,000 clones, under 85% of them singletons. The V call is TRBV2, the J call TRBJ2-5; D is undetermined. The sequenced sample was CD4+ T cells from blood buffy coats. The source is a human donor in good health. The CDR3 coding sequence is TGTGCCAGCAGTGAATATGAGACCCAGTACTTC. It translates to CASSEYETQYF.